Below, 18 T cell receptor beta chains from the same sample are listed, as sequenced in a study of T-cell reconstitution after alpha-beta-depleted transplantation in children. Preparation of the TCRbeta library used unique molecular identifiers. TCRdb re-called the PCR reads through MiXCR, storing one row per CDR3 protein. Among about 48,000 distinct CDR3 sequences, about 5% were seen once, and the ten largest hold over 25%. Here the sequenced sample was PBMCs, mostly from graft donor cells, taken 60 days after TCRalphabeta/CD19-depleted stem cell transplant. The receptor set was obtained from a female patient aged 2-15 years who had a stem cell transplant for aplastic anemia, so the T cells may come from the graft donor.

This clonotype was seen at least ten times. CDR3 in DNA: TGCAGTGCCGGGACAGGGGTGCTACTAGCCAAAAACATTCAGTACTTC. Its protein is CSAGTGVLLAKNIQYF. The chain employs TRBV20-1 and TRBJ2-4, with 10 bases matching TRBD1. CDR3 length equals 16 residues. The V gene end was trimmed by 6 bases and the J gene end by 0 bases; junction bases not matched to a gene: 8. Germline V gene data show CDR1 as DFQATT and CDR2 as SNEGSKA (reference sequence).

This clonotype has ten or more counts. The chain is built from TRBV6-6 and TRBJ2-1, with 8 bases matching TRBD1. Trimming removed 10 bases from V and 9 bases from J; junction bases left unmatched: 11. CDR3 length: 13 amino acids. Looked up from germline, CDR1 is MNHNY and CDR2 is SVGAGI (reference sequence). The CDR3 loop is CATSLDREFEQFF. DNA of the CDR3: TGTGCCACCTCATTGGACAGGGAGTTTGAGCAGTTCTTC.

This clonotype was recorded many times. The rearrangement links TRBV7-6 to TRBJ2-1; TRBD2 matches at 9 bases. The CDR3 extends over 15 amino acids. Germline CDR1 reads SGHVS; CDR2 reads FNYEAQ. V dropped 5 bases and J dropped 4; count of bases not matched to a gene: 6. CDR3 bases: TGTGCCAGCAGCGAGGGGACTAGCAGTTACAATGAGCAGTTCTTC. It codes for CASSEGTSSYNEQFF.

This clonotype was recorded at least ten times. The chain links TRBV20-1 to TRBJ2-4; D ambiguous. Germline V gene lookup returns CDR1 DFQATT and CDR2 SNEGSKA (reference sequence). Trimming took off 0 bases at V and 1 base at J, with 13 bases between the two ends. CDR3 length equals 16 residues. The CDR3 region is CSAREMGSGAKNIQYF. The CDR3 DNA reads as TGCAGTGCTAGAGAAATGGGTTCCGGTGCCAAAAACATTCAGTACTTC.

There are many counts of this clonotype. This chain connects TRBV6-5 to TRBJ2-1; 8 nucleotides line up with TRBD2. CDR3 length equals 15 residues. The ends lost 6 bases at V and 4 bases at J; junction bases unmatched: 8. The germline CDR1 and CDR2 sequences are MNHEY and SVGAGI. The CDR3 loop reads CASSPSGGRYNEQFF. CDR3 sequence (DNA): TGTGCCAGCAGCCCCTCGGGGGGGAGGTACAATGAGCAGTTCTTC.

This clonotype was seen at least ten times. The CDR3 sequence is CASSPRRGAETQYF. CDR3 DNA: TGTGCCAGCTCGCCGAGGAGGGGTGCTGAGACCCAGTACTTC. The gene calls are TRBV5-6 and TRBJ2-5; the D gene is possibly TRBD2 (6 bases). Germline loops: CDR1 SGHDT, CDR2 YYEEEE. V dropped 7 bases and J dropped 5 bases, with 18 bases sitting between them. The CDR3 covers 14 residues.

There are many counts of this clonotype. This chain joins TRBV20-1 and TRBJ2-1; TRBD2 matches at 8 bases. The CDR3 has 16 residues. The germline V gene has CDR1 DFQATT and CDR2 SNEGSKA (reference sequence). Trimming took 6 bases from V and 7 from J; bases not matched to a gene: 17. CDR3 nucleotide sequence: TGCAGTGCGGGGGAGCTTGGGGGACTAGTCGGTAATGAGCAGTTCTTC. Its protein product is CSAGELGGLVGNEQFF.

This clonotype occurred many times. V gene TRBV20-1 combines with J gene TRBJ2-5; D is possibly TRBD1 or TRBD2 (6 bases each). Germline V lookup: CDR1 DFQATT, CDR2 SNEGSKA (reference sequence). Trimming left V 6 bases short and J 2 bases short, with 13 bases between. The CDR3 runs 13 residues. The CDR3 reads CSAKGGAQETQYF. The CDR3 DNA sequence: TGCAGTGCCAAGGGGGGAGCACAAGAGACCCAGTACTTC.

This CDR3 is CASTSGGRNGANVLTF. The CDR3 bases are TGCGCCAGCACCTCCGGGGGCAGGAATGGGGCCAACGTCCTGACTTTC. The V call is TRBV5-1, the J call TRBJ2-6, with D perhaps given as TRBD1 or TRBD2 (6 bases each). CDR1 and CDR2 from the germline V gene are SGHRS and YFSETQ. The CDR3 loop spans 16 amino acids. Between the trimmed V and J ends, which lost 6 bases and 3 bases, there was a span of 16 bases.

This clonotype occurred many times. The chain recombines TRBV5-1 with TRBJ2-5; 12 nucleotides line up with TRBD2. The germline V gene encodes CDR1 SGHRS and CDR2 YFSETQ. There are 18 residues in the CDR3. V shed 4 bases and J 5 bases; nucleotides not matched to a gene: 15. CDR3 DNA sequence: TGCGCCAGCAGCGATTACCTAGCGGGAGGGCCGGAAGAGGAGACCCAGTACTTC. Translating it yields CASSDYLAGGPEEETQYF.

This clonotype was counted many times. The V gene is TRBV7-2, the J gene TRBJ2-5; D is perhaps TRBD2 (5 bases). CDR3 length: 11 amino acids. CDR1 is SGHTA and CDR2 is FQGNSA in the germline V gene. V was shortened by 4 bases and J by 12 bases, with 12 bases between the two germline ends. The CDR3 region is CASSSGSGKYF. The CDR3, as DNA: TGTGCCAGCAGCTCCGGGTCGGGGAAGTACTTC.

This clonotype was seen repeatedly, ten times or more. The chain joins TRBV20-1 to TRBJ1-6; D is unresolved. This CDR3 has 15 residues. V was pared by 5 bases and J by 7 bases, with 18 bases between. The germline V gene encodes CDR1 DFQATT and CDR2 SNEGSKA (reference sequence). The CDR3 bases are TGCAGTGCTCCCGCTACATATTTAGGGAATTCACCCCTCCACTTT. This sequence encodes CSAPATYLGNSPLHF.

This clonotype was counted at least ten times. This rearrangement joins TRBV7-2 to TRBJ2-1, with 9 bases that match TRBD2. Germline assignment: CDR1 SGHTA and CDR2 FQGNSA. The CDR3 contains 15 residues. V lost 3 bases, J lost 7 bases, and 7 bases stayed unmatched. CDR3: CASSLGSGGANEQFF. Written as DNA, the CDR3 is TGTGCCAGCAGCTTGGGTAGCGGGGGAGCGAATGAGCAGTTCTTC.

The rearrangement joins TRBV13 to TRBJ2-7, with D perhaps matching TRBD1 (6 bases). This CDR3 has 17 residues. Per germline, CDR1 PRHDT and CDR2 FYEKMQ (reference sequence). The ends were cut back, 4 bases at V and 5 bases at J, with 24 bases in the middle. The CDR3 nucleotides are TGTGCCAGCAGCTCCTCCCTGTGGTCAGGGGATTCCCACGAGCAGTACTTC. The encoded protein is CASSSSLWSGDSHEQYF.

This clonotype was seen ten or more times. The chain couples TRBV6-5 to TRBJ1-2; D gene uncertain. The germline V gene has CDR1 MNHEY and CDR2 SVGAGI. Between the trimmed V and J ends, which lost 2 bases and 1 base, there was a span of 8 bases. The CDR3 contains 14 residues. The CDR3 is CASSYDRINYGYTF. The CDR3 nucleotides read TGTGCCAGCAGTTACGACCGCATTAACTATGGCTACACCTTC.

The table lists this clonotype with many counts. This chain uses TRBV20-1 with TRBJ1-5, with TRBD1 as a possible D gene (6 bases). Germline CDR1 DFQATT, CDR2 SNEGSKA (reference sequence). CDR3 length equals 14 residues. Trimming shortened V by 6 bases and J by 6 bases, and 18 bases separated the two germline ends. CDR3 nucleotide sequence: TGCAGTGCCATACAGGGAATGCAGGGTCAGCCCCAGCATTTT. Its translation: CSAIQGMQGQPQHF.

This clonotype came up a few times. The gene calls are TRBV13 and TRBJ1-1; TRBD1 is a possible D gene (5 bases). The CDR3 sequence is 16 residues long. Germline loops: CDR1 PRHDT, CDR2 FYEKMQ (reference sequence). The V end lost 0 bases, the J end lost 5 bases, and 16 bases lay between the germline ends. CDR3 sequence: CASSLGGGRRRTEAFF. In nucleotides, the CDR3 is TGTGCCAGCAGCTTAGGGGGGGGTCGGAGGAGGACTGAAGCTTTCTTT.

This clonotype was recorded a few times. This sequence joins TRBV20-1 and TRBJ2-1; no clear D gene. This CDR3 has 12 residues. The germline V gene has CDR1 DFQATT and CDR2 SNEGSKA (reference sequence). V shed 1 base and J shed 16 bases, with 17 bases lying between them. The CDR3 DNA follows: TGCAGTGCTAGAGGGCCAATGACTCTGCGTTTCTTC. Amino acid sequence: CSARGPMTLRFF.